This T cell receptor beta chain comes out of a study of CD8 T cells in Susac syndrome. Random hexamers were used to reverse transcribe an amount of about 0.45 to 1 ug RNA. TCRdb reprocessed the immunoSEQ multiplex PCR reads via MiXCR and lists one record per CDR3 protein. The sample yields 200,000 to 250,000 distinct CDR3 sequences, about 93% seen once. The germline CDR1 and CDR2 sequences are LNHDA and SQIVND (reference sequence). V was trimmed by 0 bases and J by 3 bases, leaving 6 bases between them. The CDR3 consists of 13 residues. This TCR was sampled from a human donor with multiple sclerosis. The sample comprised CD8+ T cells from PBMCs. The chain uses TRBV19 and TRBJ2-7; unclear D gene. The CDR3 DNA sequence: TGTGCCAGTAGTATAGAAGAAGACTACGAGCAGTACTTC. This codes for CASSIEEDYEQYF.